This TCR beta chain derives from a study of T cells in Graves' hyperthyroidism and ophthalmopathy. The V and J ends lost 6 bases and 5 bases, in that order; junction bases with no gene match: 3. Germline CDR1 ENHRY, CDR2 SYGVKD. The CDR3 spans 13 residues. RNA transcripts provided the source from which TCR beta CDR3 regions were amplified. The HTBI primer set was used in a first-round RT-PCR of the TCR CDR3. TCRdb itself ran the multiplex PCR reads through MiXCR, one entry per CDR3 protein. The sample includes hundreds of thousands of distinct CDR3 sequences, about 14% seen only once; the top ten take roughly 10%. In making diagnoses, clinical symptoms, serum thyroxine and TRAb, thyroid ultrasound and orbital computed tomography were all used.

The clonotype originates from a young woman with Graves' hyperthyroidism. The chain links TRBV10-3 to TRBJ2-2; 7 nucleotides match TRBD1. The sample was blood. DNA of the CDR3: TGTGCCATCAGGGGGACAGAAACCGGGGAGCTGTTTTTT. It is translated as CAIRGTETGELFF.